These T cell receptor beta chains were read from a single sample in a study of T-cell memory formation after mild COVID-19. TCRdb processed the 5' RACE reads anew with MiXCR; each CDR3 protein has one entry. The table shows about 560,000 distinct CDR3 sequences, with 15% to 20% occurring only once. Sequenced input: PBMCs or a T cell subset sorted from them (not recorded which). Receptors were obtained from an adult woman who had mild COVID-19 (a few samples of this study predate the infection). Cell type and time point are not known. CDR3s include the opening cysteine and the closing phenylalanine or tryptophan. Each record gives: V gene, J gene, clone size, D gene, CDR3 DNA, CDR3 protein. A D gene is named only where the DNA matches it firmly. The listing skips clone size in some rows; elsewhere it reads once, few, many or a size class.

TRBV4-1,TRBJ2-7,NA,NA,TGCGCCAGCAGCCAAGAGCACAGGAGCTCCTACGAGCAGTACTTC,CASSQEHRSSYEQYF
TRBV30,TRBJ2-5,few,NA,TGTGCCTGGAGTGTCTTGCAGATGGGGGAGACCCAGTACTTC,CAWSVLQMGETQYF
TRBV10-3,TRBJ2-7,NA,TRBD1,TGTGCCATCAGTGGTATAGGGGGCAGCTACGAGCAGTACTTC,CAISGIGGSYEQYF
TRBV6-6,TRBJ2-7,NA,NA,TGTGCCAGCAGTTACTCAGCAGGGACCACTCCCGAGCAGTACTTC,CASSYSAGTTPEQYF
TRBV5-1,TRBJ2-7,many,TRBD1,TGTGCCAGCAGCTCCGGGACAGGGTCCTACGAGCAGTACTTC,CASSSGTGSYEQYF
TRBV29-1,TRBJ1-4,few,TRBD1,TGCAGCGCCGGACAGGGAAATGAAAAACTGTTTTTT,CSAGQGNEKLFF
TRBV20-1,TRBJ2-7,NA,NA,TGCAGTGCTAGAGATCCTGTGGGTTACGAGCAGTACTTC,CSARDPVGYEQYF
TRBV4-2,TRBJ1-2,few,NA,TGTGCCAGCAGCCAAGATGACGGGGAGCGTTTATATGGCTACACCTTC,CASSQDDGERLYGYTF
TRBV24-1,TRBJ2-2,few,TRBD1,TGTGCCACCAGTGACCCAACCTTGACAGGGGCCACCGGGGAGCTGTTTTTT,CATSDPTLTGATGELFF
TRBV20-1,TRBJ2-3,few,NA,TGCAGCTGGCCGTTGATCCTTCCTAGCACAGATACGCAGTATTTT,CSWPLILPSTDTQYF
TRBV5-6,TRBJ2-2,few,TRBD1,TGTGCCAGCGCAGGGGGATGGACCGGGGAGCTGTTTTTT,CASAGGWTGELFF
TRBV28,TRBJ2-5,NA,NA,TGTGCCAGCAAGGGGGGACGGGCCGCCCTCATGCGGACCCAGTACTTC,CASKGGRAALMRTQYF
TRBV18,TRBJ2-7,few,NA,TGTGCCAGCTCACCACCGGGTGGTCAGGGTGACGAGCAGTACTTC,CASSPPGGQGDEQYF
TRBV12-3/TRBV12-4,TRBJ1-2,NA,TRBD1,TGTGCCAGCAGCTATCCCGGGACAGGATATGGCTACACCTTC,CASSYPGTGYGYTF
TRBV12-3/TRBV12-4,TRBJ1-1,NA,NA,TGTGCCAGCTCAGAGGGAGGACCTGAAGCTTTCTTT,CASSEGGPEAFF
TRBV6-5,TRBJ2-7,few,TRBD1,TGTGCCAGCAGTTGGACAGGGTTCGCCTACGAGCAGTACTTC,CASSWTGFAYEQYF
TRBV29-1,TRBJ2-7,NA,NA,TGCAGCGTTGGCCATACGAACTCCTACGAGCAGTACTTC,CSVGHTNSYEQYF
TRBV5-1,TRBJ2-1,few,TRBD1,TGCGCCAGCAGCTTAAGGACAGGGTTGACCTACAATGAGCAGTTCTTC,CASSLRTGLTYNEQFF
TRBV20-1,TRBJ2-1,NA,TRBD1,TGCAGTGCTAGAACGGGACAGAGTAAAATCCACAATGAGCAGTTCTTC,CSARTGQSKIHNEQFF
TRBV7-9,TRBJ2-5,few,TRBD1,TGTGCCAGCAGCTTAGGCAGGGGGAGTCGAGAGACCCAGTACTTC,CASSLGRGSRETQYF
TRBV12-3/TRBV12-4,TRBJ2-1,few,NA,TGTGCCAGCAGTTCCGGCCGGGCGGGAAACTCCTACAATGAGCAGTTCTTC,CASSSGRAGNSYNEQFF
TRBV12-3/TRBV12-4,TRBJ1-6,NA,NA,TGTGCCAGCAGTCCCCGGACCAGTTCACCCCTCCACTTT,CASSPRTSSPLHF
TRBV20-1,TRBJ2-3,NA,TRBD2,TGCAGTGCTAGAGCGGGAGGTAGCACAGATACGCAGTATTTT,CSARAGGSTDTQYF
TRBV4-1,TRBJ1-2,few,TRBD1,TGCGCCAGCAGCCAAGGGACAGGGCGCTATGGCTACACCTTC,CASSQGTGRYGYTF
TRBV7-2,TRBJ2-3,once,TRBD1,TGTGCCAGCAGCTTTGTGGGGACAGGGGGAGATACGCAGTATTTT,CASSFVGTGGDTQYF
TRBV5-6,TRBJ2-7,NA,NA,TGTGCCAGCAGCTACCGAGGGGGGGCCTACGAGCAGTACTTC,CASSYRGGAYEQYF
TRBV12-3/TRBV12-4,TRBJ1-2,NA,NA,TGTGCCAGCAGTTTACAGACCTCCGTAACCTATGGCTACACCTTC,CASSLQTSVTYGYTF
TRBV5-6,TRBJ2-5,many,NA,TGTGCCAGCAGCTTGGAACCGACCGTGGGCTACGAGACCCAGTACTTC,CASSLEPTVGYETQYF
TRBV5-1,TRBJ2-7,NA,NA,TGCGCCAGCAGCTTGGGCGCAGACTGGGAGCAGTACTTC,CASSLGADWEQYF
TRBV7-2,TRBJ2-2,NA,NA,TGTGCCAGCAGCTTATTTGGACCCGGGACTTCCTACACCGGGGAGCTGTTTTTT,CASSLFGPGTSYTGELFF
TRBV12-3/TRBV12-4,TRBJ1-5,few,NA,TGTGCCAGCACCTTGGGTACTGGGGTGCATTTT,CASTLGTGVHF
TRBV7-6,TRBJ1-1,NA,NA,TGTGCCAGCAGCTCGGACAGAAACATGAACACTGAAGCTTTCTTT,CASSSDRNMNTEAFF
TRBV10-3,TRBJ2-7,NA,NA,TGTGCCATCAGTGGGGGACACCAGGACGAGCAGTACTTC,CAISGGHQDEQYF
TRBV7-2,TRBJ1-5,many,NA,TGTGCCAGCAGCGCCGGGGAGGCAAATCAGCCCCAGCATTTT,CASSAGEANQPQHF
TRBV12-3/TRBV12-4,TRBJ1-5,few,TRBD1,TGTGCCAGCAGTTTAGCGGGGACAGGACAGTCGCCCCAGCATTTT,CASSLAGTGQSPQHF
TRBV24-1,TRBJ2-7,few,NA,TGTGCCACCAGTGATCCCGGACAGCCTTACGAGCAGTACTTC,CATSDPGQPYEQYF
TRBV27,TRBJ2-2,once,NA,TGTGCCAGTAGAATCCTCCAAGGGGACACCGGGGAGCTGTTTTTT,CASRILQGDTGELFF
TRBV20-1,TRBJ2-1,few,NA,TGCAGTGCTAGATCCGAATCCGACATGTACAATGAGCAGTTCTTC,CSARSESDMYNEQFF
TRBV7-9,TRBJ1-1,few,NA,TGTGCCAGCAGTCCCAGGAAGGAGAACACTGAAGCTTTCTTT,CASSPRKENTEAFF
TRBV10-3,TRBJ1-2,NA,TRBD1,TGTGCCATCAGCGGGACAGCCTATGGCTACACCTTC,CAISGTAYGYTF
TRBV9,TRBJ2-1,NA,NA,TGTGCCAGCAGCGTTGGGCTCAATGAGCAGTTCTTC,CASSVGLNEQFF
TRBV10-3,TRBJ1-6,NA,TRBD1,TGTGCCATCAGTGAGGGACAGGGGTCAATGGTTAGAGGCACCCTCCACTTT,CAISEGQGSMVRGTLHF
TRBV11-2,TRBJ2-1,few,TRBD2,TGTGCCAGCAGCTTAGATATTAGGCTAGCGGGAGACAACAATGAGCAGTTCTTC,CASSLDIRLAGDNNEQFF
TRBV12-3/TRBV12-4,TRBJ2-7,few,NA,TGTGCCAGCAGTTTATATGGGGCGACCTACGAGCAGTACTTC,CASSLYGATYEQYF
TRBV5-4,TRBJ1-1,few,TRBD1,TGTGCCAGCCTATCGTGGCCACCGGACAGGGGCATCACTGAAGCTTTCTTT,CASLSWPPDRGITEAFF
TRBV25-1,TRBJ2-7,few,TRBD2,TGTGCCAGCAGTGAAACGGGACTAGCGGCTGGCACCGAGCAGTACTTC,CASSETGLAAGTEQYF
TRBV4-3,TRBJ2-7,NA,NA,TGCGCCAGCAGCCAAGATTCAACCTCGGGATACGAGCAGTACTTC,CASSQDSTSGYEQYF
TRBV30,TRBJ1-1,few,NA,TGTGCCTGGAGTGTACTTCGGGAGGGAGAAGCTTTCTTT,CAWSVLREGEAFF
TRBV18,TRBJ2-7,few,NA,TGTGCCAGCTCACCAGCAGGGACGGCCTACGAGCAGTACTTC,CASSPAGTAYEQYF
TRBV6-5,TRBJ1-1,few,NA,TGTGCCAGCAGTTACAGCGACGGGATAGCTGAAGCTTTCTTT,CASSYSDGIAEAFF
TRBV3-1,TRBJ1-4,few,NA,TGTGCCAGCAGCCAAGGGGGGATCAATGAAAAACTGTTTTTT,CASSQGGINEKLFF
TRBV9,TRBJ2-3,NA,TRBD1,TGTGCCAGCAGCGCCTCCTTTTGGACAGGGGGCTCGGATACGCAGTATTTT,CASSASFWTGGSDTQYF
TRBV6-2/TRBV6-3,TRBJ2-4,NA,NA,TGTGCCAGCACGCAGGGGGGAAAAAACATTCAGTACTTC,CASTQGGKNIQYF
TRBV6-5,TRBJ1-1,few,NA,TGTGCCAGCAGTTACTCGGTTGGAGGGAACACTGAAGCTTTCTTT,CASSYSVGGNTEAFF
TRBV24-1,TRBJ1-1,few,NA,TGTGCCACCAGTGTCCCTGGGAGGGGAGAAGCTTTCTTT,CATSVPGRGEAFF
TRBV9,TRBJ1-6,few,NA,TGTGCCAGCAGCGTAGACGAGGGGGTTAATTCACCCCTCCACTTT,CASSVDEGVNSPLHF
TRBV7-6,TRBJ1-1,NA,NA,TGTGCCAGCAGCCCTATTACCGGGGGGTACAAGGACACTGAAGCTTTCTTT,CASSPITGGYKDTEAFF
TRBV19,TRBJ1-2,NA,TRBD1,TGTGCCAGTAGTAGGGGCGACAGGGCACACTATGGCTACACCTTC,CASSRGDRAHYGYTF
TRBV5-6,TRBJ2-7,NA,TRBD1,TGTGCCAGCAGCTTGGTACAGGGGGCGGAATACGAGCAGTACTTC,CASSLVQGAEYEQYF
TRBV7-2,TRBJ1-1,few,NA,TGTGCCAGCAGCTTCCATCTCGGCGACACTGAAGCTTTCTTT,CASSFHLGDTEAFF